Shown below are 4 T cell receptor beta chains from a single sample sequenced in a study of resident and recirculating memory T cells in vitiligo. The protocol was immunoSEQ multiplex PCR, while the TCRdb copy is restricted to in-frame clones and leaves out a portion. This sample has 40,000 to 50,000 clones; about nine tenths occur once, and the top ten carry roughly 4.7%. Input material: blood. The receptors stem from a male donor with vitiligo.

The genes are TRBV12-5 and TRBJ2-7; D is uncertain. Germline CDR1 is LGHNT and CDR2 is FRNRAP. This CDR3 is built from 16 residues. Trimming shortened V by 1 base and J by 2 bases, and 15 bases separated the two germline ends. The CDR3 nucleotides read TGTGCTAGTGGTTTGGCCTCCTCGCGAAGAACCTACGAGCAGTACTTC. Translated, it gives CASGLASSRRTYEQYF.

V and J are TRBV9 and TRBJ2-1, with TRBD2 identical over 14 bases. The CDR3 runs to 15 residues. Germline trimming cut 0 bases from V and 9 bases from J; bases unmatched to any gene: 2. The V gene's germline CDR1 is SGDLS and CDR2 YYNGEE. CDR3 residues: CASSVGTSGGSEQFF. In nucleotides, the CDR3 is TGTGCCAGCAGCGTAGGGACTAGCGGGGGGTCTGAGCAGTTCTTC. The full variable domain, its missing parts supplied by reference TRBV9 and TRBJ2-1, is DSGVTQTPKHLITATGQRVTLRCSPRSGDLSVYWYQQSLDQGLQFLIQYYNGEERAKGNILERFSAQQFPDLHSELNLSSLELGDSALYFCASSVGTSGGSEQFFGPGTRLTVL.

The chain carries TRBV27 and TRBJ2-3; 8 bases fit TRBD2. Trimming took 7 bases from V and 3 from J; bases not matched to a gene: 6. CDR3 size: 14 residues. The V gene's germline CDR1 is MNHEY and CDR2 SMNVEV (reference sequence). Written as DNA, the CDR3 is TGTGCCAGCACCCCGGGGGGGAAGACAGATACGCAGTATTTT. This translates into CASTPGGKTDTQYF.

This clone was found once. This sequence joins TRBV6-4 and TRBJ2-1; 7 bases are shared with TRBD2. This CDR3 spans 15 amino acids. From germline, CDR1 is MRHNA and CDR2 SNTAGT. Trimming cost V 2 bases and J 16 bases; bases outside gene matches: 17. CDR3 sequence reads: CASSDRGLVGGSYFF. In nucleotides, the CDR3 is TGTGCCAGCAGTGACCGCGGGTTGGTCGGGGGGAGTTATTTCTTC.